This TCR beta chain derives from a study of T-cell reconstitution after alpha-beta-depleted transplantation in children. This clonotype was seen a handful of times. Its antigen is not identified. This CDR3 has 14 amino acids. Germline-derived CDR1 and CDR2 are WSHSY and SAAADI. Trimming took 5 bases from V and 8 from J; bases not matched to a gene: 8. Unique molecular identifiers tagged the TCRbeta library. MiXCR was run by TCRdb on the PCR reads, yielding one entry per CDR3 protein. The sample has under 400,000 distinct CDR3 sequences, roughly 21% seen once; the top ten hold about a tenth. Findings of the study overall: High day-60 TCRbeta diversity in some patients came from surviving recipient T cells and thymic progenitors. At the one-year point after transplant, T-cell counts and TCRbeta diversity were found to come mostly from T cells that had been newly produced.

The V and J genes are TRBV10-2 and TRBJ2-3; 9 bases match TRBD1. The receptor was isolated from a male patient between 10 and 17 years old who had a stem cell transplant for acute lymphoblastic leukemia, so the T cells may come from the graft donor. The sequencing here drew on PBMCs, mostly from graft donor cells, taken 180 days after TCRalphabeta/CD19-depleted stem cell transplant. The CDR3 loop is CASSTGQGPSTQYF. Here the CDR3 DNA reads TGCGCCAGCAGTACGGGACAGGGTCCCTCTACGCAGTATTTT.